This T cell receptor (beta chain) was recorded in a study of T cells expressing NK-cell markers. Overall study findings and caveats: Expanded NKG2C+ T cell clones were not confirmed as HCMV-specific.

This CDR3 contains 15 residues. The germline gives CDR1 MGHRA, CDR2 YSYEKL. TCRdb re-analyzed the 5' RACE reads; it lists each CDR3 protein once, without DNA. This listing includes a few hundred thousand distinct CDR3 sequences. Concerning this clonotype itself: Antigen: not known.

Sequenced: blood T cells: a sorted CD56 or NKG2C T cell subset, CD4+ or CD8+ T cells, or bulk PBMC T cells (not recorded which). The TCR was taken from a woman between 50 and 59 years old in good health. The chain has TRBV4-1 and TRBJ1-4. The CDR3 loop is CASSQDQGGSKKLFF.